The rows below give T cell receptor beta chains drawn from one sample of a study of blood T cell repertoires in COVID-19. Sequencing used immunoSEQ multiplex PCR; TCRdb keeps in-frame clones, though not all of them. The data contain 140,000 to 150,000 clones, over 70% of them singletons. The sample consisted of peripheral blood. These receptors were collected from a man aged 45-60 years with active or convalescent COVID-19. The CDR3 runs from the conserved cysteine through the conserved F or W. A D gene is named only where the DNA matches it firmly. Clone size is shown for a subset of rows, as once, few, many or a class of expanded clone.

v_call	d_call	clone_size	j_call	cdr3_aa	cdr3_nt
TRBV28	TRBD1	.	TRBJ1-6	CASSLLGTANNSPLHF	TGTGCCAGCAGCTTACTCGGGACAGCGAATAATTCACCCCTCCACTTT
TRBV28	.	.	TRBJ1-2	CASSLRGRDYGYTF	TGTGCCAGCAGTTTGAGAGGGAGGGACTATGGCTACACCTTC
TRBV28	TRBD1	many	TRBJ1-5	CASRPPQGASGQPQHF	TGTGCCAGCAGGCCGCCACAGGGGGCGAGCGGTCAGCCCCAGCATTTT
TRBV28	TRBD2	.	TRBJ2-3	CASSITSGATDTQYF	TGTGCCAGCAGTATAACTAGCGGTGCCACAGATACGCAGTATTTT
TRBV7-9	.	.	TRBJ2-7	CASSLSSGRIGEQYF	TGTGCCAGCAGCTTAAGTTCTGGGAGGATTGGCGAGCAGTACTTC
TRBV30	TRBD1	few	TRBJ1-3	CAWKRTGPGNTIYF	TGTGCCTGGAAGAGGACAGGGCCTGGAAACACCATATATTTT
TRBV29-1	TRBD2	once	TRBJ2-1	CSVPSGGNEQFF	TGCAGCGTACCGAGCGGGGGGAATGAGCAGTTCTTC
TRBV7-8	TRBD1	.	TRBJ2-7	CASSQNRGSYEQYF	TGTGCCAGCAGCCAAAACAGGGGTTCCTACGAGCAGTACTTC
TRBV5-5	.	.	TRBJ1-2	CASSLGARYGYTF	TGTGCCAGCAGCTTGGGAGCGCGCTATGGCTACACCTTC
TRBV4-1	TRBD1	few	TRBJ2-5	CASTPGQVLETQYF	TGCGCCAGCACCCCGGGACAGGTCTTAGAGACCCAGTACTTC
TRBV14	TRBD1	once	TRBJ2-5	CASSRRDRLFLETQYF	TGTGCCAGCAGCCGCCGGGACAGACTATTTCTCGAGACCCAGTACTTC
TRBV10-3	.	.	TRBJ1-6	CAIDRPSSYNSPLHF	TGTGCCATAGACAGGCCCAGCTCCTATAATTCACCCCTCCACTTT
TRBV18	.	.	TRBJ1-5	CASSPGRESQPQHF	TGTGCCAGCTCACCAGGGCGGGAGTCTCAGCCCCAGCATTTT
TRBV3-1/TRBV3-2	.	once	TRBJ1-4	CASSQDWAGNEKLFF	TGTGCCAGCAGCCAAGATTGGGCTGGTAATGAAAAACTGTTTTTT
TRBV3-1/TRBV3-2	.	.	TRBJ2-3	CASSQLDFRTDTQYF	TGTGCCAGCAGCCAGCTGGACTTCCGCACAGATACGCAGTATTTT
TRBV27	TRBD2	once	TRBJ2-3	CASSLPPSGSDTQYF	TGTGCCAGCAGTTTACCCCCTAGCGGGAGTGATACGCAGTATTTT
TRBV6-5	TRBD1	.	TRBJ1-5	CASGKGQGYNQPQHF	TGTGCCAGCGGGAAGGGACAGGGCTACAATCAGCCCCAGCATTTT
TRBV28	TRBD2	.	TRBJ2-7	CASRRGGEQYF	TGTGCCAGCAGACGCGGGGGCGAGCAGTACTTC
TRBV19	.	.	TRBJ2-5	CASSIGAGVQETQYF	TGTGCCAGTAGTATAGGTGCCGGAGTTCAAGAGACCCAGTACTTC
TRBV9	TRBD2	.	TRBJ2-7	CASSLKAGETYEQYF	TGTGCCAGCAGCCTCAAAGCGGGAGAGACCTACGAGCAGTACTTC
TRBV19	.	.	TRBJ1-2	CASSIEGNYGYTF	TGTGCCAGTAGTATCGAGGGTAACTATGGCTACACCTTC
TRBV10-2	.	.	TRBJ2-1	CASSVGASVTYEQFF	TGCGCCAGCAGTGTCGGAGCTAGCGTTACTTATGAGCAGTTCTTC
TRBV19	.	.	TRBJ1-5	CASKERQGGSNQPQHF	TGTGCCAGTAAGGAGCGGCAGGGAGGGAGCAATCAGCCCCAGCATTTT
TRBV10-2	.	.	TRBJ1-5	CASSESGAINQPQHF	TGCGCCAGCAGTGAGTCGGGGGCCATTAATCAGCCCCAGCATTTT
TRBV9	TRBD2	once	TRBJ2-7	CASSLETSGPEQYF	TGTGCCAGCAGCCTGGAGACTAGCGGTCCTGAGCAGTACTTC
TRBV10-3	.	.	TRBJ2-5	CAISEEAVTQYF	TGTGCCATCAGTGAGGAAGCTGTGACCCAGTACTTC
TRBV11-2	.	.	TRBJ1-2	CASSLDHRSAHTF	TGTGCCAGCAGCTTAGATCATCGCAGCGCGCACACCTTC
TRBV7-2	TRBD2	.	TRBJ2-3	CASSAERDYTQYF	TGTGCCAGCAGTGCCGAGCGGGACTATACGCAGTATTTT
TRBV2	TRBD2	.	TRBJ2-3	CASIPWTSGSTDTQYF	TGTGCCAGCATCCCCTGGACTAGCGGGAGCACAGATACGCAGTATTTT
TRBV29-1	.	.	TRBJ1-3	CSVSRGNTIYF	TGCAGCGTGAGTCGCGGAAACACCATATATTTT
TRBV6-5	.	.	TRBJ2-5	CATTAAGLETQYF	TGTGCCACTACCGCGGCGGGCTTAGAGACCCAGTACTTC
TRBV3-1/TRBV3-2	TRBD1	.	TRBJ2-1	CASSQVRDRGVHEQFF	TGTGCCAGCAGCCAAGTCCGGGACAGGGGCGTCCATGAGCAGTTCTTC
TRBV19	.	.	TRBJ1-2	CASSESPGIWGYTF	TGTGCCAGTAGTGAATCCCCAGGGATATGGGGCTACACCTTC